This TCR beta chain was found in a study of blood T cell repertoires in COVID-19 (dated by TCRdb to about 2020). General notes on the study: Samples covering the acute and convalescent phases of COVID-19 were provided by collaborators in the United States, Italy and Spain. Where available, HLA class I and class II types were taken from metadata supplied by the sample provider and were not determined by assay-based typing. The sample metadata nearly always contained a de-identified subject ID, COVID-19 status, age in years and sex. The dataset comprised deeply sampled blood TCRbeta repertoires from subjects exposed to, actively infected with, or recovered from COVID-19. The prospective study material was composed of cDNA or gDNA derived from T cells, B-cell-depleted T cells, or PBMCs. Samples came from the ongoing ImmuneRACE study (first 160 participants) plus 1,254 subjects from 6 global collaborators. The repertoires were released in a freely available public database intended as a resource for research on the immune response to SARS-CoV-2.

Collaborating institutions collected whole blood in K2EDTA tubes following their own protocols. For TCRbeta analysis, collaborators shipped samples as frozen whole blood, isolated PBMCs, or DNA extracted from either of those sample types. Findings and caveats that apply to the study as a whole: The quantity of clinical and demographic metadata differed by source and by participant and was supplied without curation.

Cut back by 11 bases and 2 bases, the V and J ends lie 13 bases apart. CDR1 and CDR2, per the germline V gene, are MDHEN and SYDVKM. The CDR3 sequence holds 14 residues, the cysteine and phenylalanine included. The retained sequence is limited to the CDR3, 42 bases, with the frame set at the first base. Turning to this clone: Its cognate antigen has yet to be identified. No qualities accompany the bases; no much larger clone lies one base away.

TCRbeta CDR3 regions were amplified from genomic DNA by means of the immunoSEQ Assay, a bias-controlled multiplex PCR. The source study handled its data this way. Within the assay, amplification of reference gene primers was used to estimate how many nucleated cells each sample contained. Sequence reads were collapsed and filtered to measure the absolute abundance of every unique TCRbeta CDR3 rearrangement. For each sample, productive Simpson clonality was calculated as the square root of Simpson's diversity index over productive rearrangements. The clones in this table, taken by TCRdb from immuneACCESS, are in-frame only. Not every clone is retained; where verified, under half of the shortfall comes from an unresolved V gene, and the cause of the rest is unknown. V, J and clone size were drawn from that table, and D and trimming were deduced from the DNA. This sample has tens of thousands of clones in its table, and 70% to 90% of those were observed once. The ten largest clones take up 8% of the sample.

The sample was peripheral blood. In this chain, TRBV28 is recombined with TRBJ1-6; the best D guess is TRBD1, with 6 bases matching. This TCR came from a man older than 75 with active or convalescent COVID-19. The nucleotide sequence reads TGTGCCCCCAAGGGGGTCCCCTATAATTCACCCCTCCACTTT. Protein translation: CAPKGVPYNSPLHF.